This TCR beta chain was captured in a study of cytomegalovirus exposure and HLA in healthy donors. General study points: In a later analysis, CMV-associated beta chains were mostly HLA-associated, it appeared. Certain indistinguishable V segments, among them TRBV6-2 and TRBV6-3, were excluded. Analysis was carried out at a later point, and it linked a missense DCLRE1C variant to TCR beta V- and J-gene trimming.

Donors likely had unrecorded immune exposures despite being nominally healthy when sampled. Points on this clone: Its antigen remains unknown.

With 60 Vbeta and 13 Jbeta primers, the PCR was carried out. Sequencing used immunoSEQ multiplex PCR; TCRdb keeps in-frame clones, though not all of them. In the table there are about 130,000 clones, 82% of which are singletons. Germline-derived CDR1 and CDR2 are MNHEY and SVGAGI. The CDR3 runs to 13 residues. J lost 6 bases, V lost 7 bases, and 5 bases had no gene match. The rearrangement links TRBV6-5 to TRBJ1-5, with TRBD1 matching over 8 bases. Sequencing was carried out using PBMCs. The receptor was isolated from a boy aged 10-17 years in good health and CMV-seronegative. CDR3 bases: TGTGCCAGCAACCAGGGGGCGGGTCAGCCCCAGCATTTT. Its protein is CASNQGAGQPQHF.